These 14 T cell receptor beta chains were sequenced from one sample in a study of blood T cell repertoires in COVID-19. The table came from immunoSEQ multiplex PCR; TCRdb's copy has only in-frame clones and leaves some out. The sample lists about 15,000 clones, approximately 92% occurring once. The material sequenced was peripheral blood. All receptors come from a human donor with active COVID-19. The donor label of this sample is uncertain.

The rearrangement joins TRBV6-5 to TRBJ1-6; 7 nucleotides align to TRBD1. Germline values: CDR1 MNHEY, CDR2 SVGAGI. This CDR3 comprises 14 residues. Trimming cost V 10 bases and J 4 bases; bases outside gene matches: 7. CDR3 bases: TGTGCCACCAAGGGACAGATTTATAATTCACCCCTCCACTTT. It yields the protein CATKGQIYNSPLHF.

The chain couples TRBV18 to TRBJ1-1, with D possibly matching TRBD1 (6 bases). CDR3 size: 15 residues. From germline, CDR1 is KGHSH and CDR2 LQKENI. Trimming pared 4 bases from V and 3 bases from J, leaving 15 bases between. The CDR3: CASSQSGVKDTEAFF. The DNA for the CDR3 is TGTGCCAGCTCACAATCAGGGGTCAAGGACACTGAAGCTTTCTTT.

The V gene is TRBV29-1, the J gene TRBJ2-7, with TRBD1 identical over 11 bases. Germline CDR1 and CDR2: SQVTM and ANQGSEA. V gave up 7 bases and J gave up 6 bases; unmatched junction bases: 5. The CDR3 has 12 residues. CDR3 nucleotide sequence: TGCAGCGGTGGACAGGGGGCTAGCGAGCAGTACTTC. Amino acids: CSGGQGASEQYF.

The CDR3 loop reads CASSGDRGYNEQFF. The DNA for the CDR3 is TGCGCCAGCAGCGGGGACAGGGGCTACAATGAGCAGTTCTTC. This sequence joins TRBV5-1 and TRBJ2-1, with 10 bases that match TRBD1. The V gene end was trimmed by 4 bases and the J gene end by 3 bases; junction bases not matched to a gene: 1. The CDR3 spans 14 residues. In germline, CDR1 is SGHRS, CDR2 YFSETQ.

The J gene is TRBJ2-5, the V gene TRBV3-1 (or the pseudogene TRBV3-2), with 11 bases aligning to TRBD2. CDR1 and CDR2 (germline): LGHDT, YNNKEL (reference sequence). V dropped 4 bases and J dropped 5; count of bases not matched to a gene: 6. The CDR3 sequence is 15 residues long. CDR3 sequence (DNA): TGTGCCAGCAGCCGGACTAGCGGGTGGGAGGAGACCCAGTACTTC. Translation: CASSRTSGWEETQYF.

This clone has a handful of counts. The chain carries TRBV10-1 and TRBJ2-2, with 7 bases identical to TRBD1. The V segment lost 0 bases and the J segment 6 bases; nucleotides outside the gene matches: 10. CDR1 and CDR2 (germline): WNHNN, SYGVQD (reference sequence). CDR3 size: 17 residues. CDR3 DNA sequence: TGCGCCAGCAGTGAGTCAAAGGGGGCTAGCCGGTCCGGGGAGCTGTTTTTT. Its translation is CASSESKGASRSGELFF.

CDR3 in DNA: TGTGCCAGCAGCTATAGCACAGATACGCAGTATTTT. Encoded protein: CASSYSTDTQYF. V and J are TRBV12-3 or TRBV12-4 and TRBJ2-3; D uncertain. This CDR3 contains 12 residues. V lost 6 bases and J lost 0, with 4 bases in between.

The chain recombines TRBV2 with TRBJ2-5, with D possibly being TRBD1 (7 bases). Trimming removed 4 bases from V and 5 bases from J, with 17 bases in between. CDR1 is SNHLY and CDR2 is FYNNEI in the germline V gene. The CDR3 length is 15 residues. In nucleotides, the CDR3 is TGTGCCAGCAGTGTGGAGGGGGCGGTCGGGGAGACCCAGTACTTC. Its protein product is CASSVEGAVGETQYF.

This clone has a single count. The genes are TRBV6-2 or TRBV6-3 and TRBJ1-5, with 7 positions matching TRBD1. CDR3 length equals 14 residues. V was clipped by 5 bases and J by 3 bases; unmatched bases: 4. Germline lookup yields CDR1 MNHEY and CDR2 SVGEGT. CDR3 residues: CASSRDRNNQPQHF. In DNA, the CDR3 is TGTGCCAGCAGTCGGGACAGAAACAATCAGCCCCAGCATTTT.

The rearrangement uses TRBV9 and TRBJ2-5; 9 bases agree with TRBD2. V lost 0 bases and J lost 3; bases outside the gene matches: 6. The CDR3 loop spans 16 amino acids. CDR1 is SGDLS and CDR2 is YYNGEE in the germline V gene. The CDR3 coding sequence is TGTGCCAGCAGCGTAGACGTCCTAGCGGGAAAAGAGACCCAGTACTTC. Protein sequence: CASSVDVLAGKETQYF.

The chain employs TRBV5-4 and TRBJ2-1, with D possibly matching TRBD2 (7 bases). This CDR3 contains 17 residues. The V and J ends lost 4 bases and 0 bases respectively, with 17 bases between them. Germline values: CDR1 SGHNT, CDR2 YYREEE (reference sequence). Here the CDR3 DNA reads TGTGCCAGCAGCGGGGAGGGGGGCCAAAGCTCCTACAATGAGCAGTTCTTC. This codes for CASSGEGGQSSYNEQFF.

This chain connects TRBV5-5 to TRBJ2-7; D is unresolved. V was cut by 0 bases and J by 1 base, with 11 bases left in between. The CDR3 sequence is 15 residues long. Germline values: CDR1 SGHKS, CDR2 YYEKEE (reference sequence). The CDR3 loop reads CASSLAVSLSYEQYF. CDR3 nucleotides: TGTGCCAGCAGCTTGGCAGTTTCCCTTTCCTACGAGCAGTACTTC. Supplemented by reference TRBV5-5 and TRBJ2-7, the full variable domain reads DAGVTQSPTHLIKTRGQQVTLRCSPISGHKSVSWYQQVLGQGPQFIFQYYEKEERGRGNFPDRFSARQFPNYSSELNVNALLLGDSALYLCASSLAVSLSYEQYFGPGTRLTVT.

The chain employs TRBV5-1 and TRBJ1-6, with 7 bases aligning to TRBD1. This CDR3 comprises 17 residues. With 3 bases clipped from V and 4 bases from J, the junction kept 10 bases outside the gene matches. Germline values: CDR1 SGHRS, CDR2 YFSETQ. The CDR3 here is CASSSTGDGRYNSPLHF. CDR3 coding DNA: TGCGCCAGCAGCTCTACAGGGGATGGAAGGTATAATTCACCCCTCCACTTT.

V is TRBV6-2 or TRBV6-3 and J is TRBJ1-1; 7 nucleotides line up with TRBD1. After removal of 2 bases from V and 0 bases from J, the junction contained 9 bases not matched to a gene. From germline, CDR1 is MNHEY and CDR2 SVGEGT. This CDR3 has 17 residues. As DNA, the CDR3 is TGTGCCAGCAGTTACCCTGGGACAGCCCTCATGAACACTGAAGCTTTCTTT. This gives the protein CASSYPGTALMNTEAFF.